This TCR beta chain was observed in a study of T cell responses to AZD1222 COVID-19 vaccine (dated by TCRdb to the early 2020s). At the level of the whole study: AZD1222 recipients whose second dose came at about 4 weeks and those whose second dose came at about 12 weeks were combined into one group, since spike-specific TCR depth and breadth did not differ between the two schedules. A total of about 230 trial participants underwent TCR sequencing, of whom around 200 received two doses of AZD1222 and about 26 received two doses of the MenACWY control vaccine. Trial participants were enrolled by age into 18-55, 56-69 and 70-plus year subgroups, with about 150, 28 and 57 TCR-sequenced participants respectively.

The CDR1 and CDR2 encoded by the germline V gene (reference sequence) are LNHDA and SQIVND. Trimming removed 8 bases from V and 5 bases from J, leaving 16 bases between the germline ends. The CDR3 goes from the cysteine to the phenylalanine over 14 residues. The DNA shown is the 42-base CDR3, in frame from base 1. Per the publication, the time point label means: baseline before first vaccination. Vaccinee samples were obtained from the UK trials COV001 and COV002, which included a single-blind randomized controlled phase 2/3 trial of AZD1222 (ChAdOx1 nCoV-19) in healthy adults. For TCRbeta chain sequencing, PBMC samples from trial participants were taken at day 0 and at day 28 after the second dose. The CDR3 regions of human TCRbeta chains were subjected to immunosequencing. On the study's bioinformatics: TCRs in the repertoires were compared against a reference library of SARS-CoV-2-specific TCRs that had been generated with the MIRA antigen-specificity platform. Breadth was defined as the fraction of unique TCRs that were SARS-CoV-2-associated, and depth was defined as the fraction of total T cells that were SARS-CoV-2-associated. Using the MIRA data, every spike-specific TCR was mapped to the spike region that the TCR reacted to and assigned to either a CD4 or a CD8 class. Log10-transformed breadth and depth values were compared by one-way ANOVA with Sidak's multiple comparisons tests. The clones in this table, taken by TCRdb from immuneACCESS, are in-frame only. Not every clone is retained; where verified, under half of the shortfall comes from an unresolved V gene, and the cause of the rest is unknown. V and J calls and clone size follow that table, whereas D and trimming were derived from the DNA. The sample has around 160,000 clones on record, around 88% of them singletons. The top ten hold about 16% of the sample.

About this clone: Its antigen is still unknown. The record has no base qualities; no much larger clone is one base away.

Broad study findings and their caveats: Participants were mostly white British, with more females than males. The authors suggested clonal diversity may have been underestimated. Spike-specific TCR breadth and depth rose significantly after two AZD1222 doses compared with day 0 and with MenACWY recipients. The vaccine-associated CD4 TCRs covered the entire spike protein, and the dominant responses fell in regions 160-218 and 743-854. Conclusions about previously exposed vaccinees were limited because only a handful of AZD1222 recipients were SARS-CoV-2 seropositive at baseline. No day 14 peak-response samples were available, so repertoires were characterized only after the peak T cell response. Reportedly, almost half of the unique spike-specific TCRs recognized epitopes lying outside the regions that are mutated in the B.1.351 and B.1.1.7 variants. The 56-69-year group was small, and its depth increase did not reach significance, likely because of low power.

Here the chain combines TRBV19 and TRBJ2-1, with a weak D call of TRBD1 (5 bases match). This sequence was found in an adult in good health. The sample in question was peripheral blood, obtained on day 0 of AZD1222 vaccination. CDR3 reads: CASSQGARHNEQFF. The DNA is TGTGCCAGTTCTCAAGGGGCGCGTCACAATGAGCAGTTCTTC.